This T cell receptor beta chain was sequenced in a study of cytomegalovirus exposure and HLA in healthy donors. Study-wide background: The roughly 670 first-cohort repertoires shared a platform with the 100 to 150 validation repertoires, as reported in a later analysis.

Libraries were prepared by immunoSEQ multiplex PCR; TCRdb keeps only in-frame clonotypes and omits some of them. This table holds roughly 330,000 clones, around 87% found once. The CDR3 spans 14 residues. Germline V gene lookup returns CDR1 MNHEY and CDR2 SVGAGI. V trimming: 5 bases; J trimming: 4 bases; junction bases outside the gene matches: 8. This clone was recorded a few times. The TCR was taken from a woman in her thirties in good health and CMV-seropositive. Sequencing was carried out using PBMCs. This rearrangement joins TRBV6-5 to TRBJ2-7; the match to TRBD1 covers 7 bases. In DNA, the CDR3 is TGTGCCAGCAGTCGTCTCACAGGGGCATACGAGCAGTACTTC. Translation gives CASSRLTGAYEQYF.